Below, 6 T cell receptor beta chains from the same sample are listed, as sequenced in a study of regulatory T cells in long-lasting Graves disease. Time point indicated: newly diagnosed GD, antithyroid drugs for less than 3 months. From PBMCs, RNA was extracted and then used to make the TCR library. iRepertoire HTBI primers and Arm-PCR of CDR3 regions built TCR beta libraries. TCRdb recomputed calls from the multiplex PCR reads with MiXCR, one row per CDR3 protein. The table records about 540,000 distinct CDR3 sequences, roughly 13% of them present only once. The sample was also reused in another study, on T cells in Graves' hyperthyroidism and ophthalmopathy.

The sample consisted of peripheral blood mononuclear cells (PBMCs), taken at new diagnosis, from a patient treated with antithyroid drugs. The receptors originated from a man younger than 40 with Graves disease.

This clonotype has more than one count but fewer than ten. V gene TRBV20-1 combines with J gene TRBJ2-7; 9 positions agree with TRBD1. J lost 5 bases, V lost 4 bases, and 12 bases had no gene match. Looked up from germline, CDR1 is DFQATT and CDR2 is SNEGSKA (reference sequence). The CDR3 totals 15 residues. The CDR3 DNA reads TGCAGTGCTACCTCCCCCGAGGGGACAGGGAACGAGCAGTACTTC. It translates to CSATSPEGTGNEQYF.

The V call is TRBV6-6, the J call TRBJ2-5, with D maybe TRBD2 (7 bases). Germline V gene lookup returns CDR1 MNHNY and CDR2 SVGAGI (reference sequence). V was shortened by 0 bases and J by 4 bases, with 12 bases between the two germline ends. The CDR3 length is 15 residues. The CDR3: CASSYSGGGRETQYF. The CDR3 DNA follows: TGTGCCAGCAGTTACTCGGGGGGGGGGCGAGAGACCCAGTACTTC.

Points on this clonotype: A junction end diverges from the germline sequence, so it may reflect a read error. This sequence joins TRBV20-1 and TRBJ2-2; 7 bases match TRBD2. The CDR3 is made up of 14 amino acids. Germline CDR1 DFQATT, CDR2 SNEGSKA (reference sequence). CDR3 in amino acids: CSAIRTRSSGELLF. CDR3 coding DNA: TGCAGTGCTATCAGGACTAGAAGTTCCGGGGAGCTGCTTTTT.

The J gene is TRBJ2-5, the V gene TRBV20-1, with 7 bases lining up with TRBD1. The trim removed 6 bases at V and 2 bases at J, leaving 6 bases unmatched. Germline V lookup: CDR1 DFQATT, CDR2 SNEGSKA (reference sequence). This CDR3 spans 13 amino acids. This CDR3 reads CSAATGVQETQYF. DNA of the CDR3: TGCAGTGCAGCAACAGGGGTACAAGAGACCCAGTACTTC.

The chain is built from TRBV3-1 and TRBJ2-7; 9 bases are shared with TRBD1. Germline values: CDR1 LGHDT, CDR2 YNNKEL (reference sequence). The CDR3 sequence is 15 residues long. The V segment lost 3 bases and the J segment 3 bases; nucleotides outside the gene matches: 6. This CDR3 is CASSQGGQGSYEQYF. In DNA, the CDR3 is TGTGCCAGCAGCCAGGGGGGACAGGGTAGCTACGAGCAGTACTTC.

This clonotype was counted many times. This rearrangement joins TRBV7-2 to TRBJ2-5, with D perhaps TRBD2 (5 bases). Germline values: CDR1 SGHTA, CDR2 FQGNSA. The V and J ends lost 3 bases and 3 bases respectively, with 11 bases between them. This CDR3 is 14 amino acids long. The CDR3 coding sequence is TGTGCCAGCAGCTTTGTAGCGACCGAAGAGACCCAGTACTTC. This sequence encodes CASSFVATEETQYF.